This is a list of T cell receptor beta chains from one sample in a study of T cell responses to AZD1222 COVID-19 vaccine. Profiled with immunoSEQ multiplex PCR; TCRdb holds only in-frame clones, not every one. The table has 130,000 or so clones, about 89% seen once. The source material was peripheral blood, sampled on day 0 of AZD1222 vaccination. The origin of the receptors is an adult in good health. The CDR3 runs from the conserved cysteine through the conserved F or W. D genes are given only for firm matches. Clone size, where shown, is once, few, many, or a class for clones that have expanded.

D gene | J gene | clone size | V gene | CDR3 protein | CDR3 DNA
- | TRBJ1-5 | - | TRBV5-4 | CASSVEGFGQPQHF | TGTGCCAGCAGCGTGGAGGGCTTTGGGCAGCCCCAGCATTTT
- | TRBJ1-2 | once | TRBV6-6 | CASSYSPQGGGYTF | TGTGCCAGCAGTTACTCCCCACAGGGTGGCGGCTACACCTTC
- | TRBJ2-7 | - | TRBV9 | CASSVGLSSYEQYF | TGTGCCAGCAGCGTAGGGCTGAGCTCCTACGAGCAGTACTTC
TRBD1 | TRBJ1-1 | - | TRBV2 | CASSGTGLNTEAFF | TGTGCCAGCAGCGGGACAGGACTGAACACTGAAGCTTTCTTT
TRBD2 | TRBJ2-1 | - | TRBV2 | CASSDWLAGAGEQFF | TGTGCCAGCAGTGACTGGCTAGCGGGGGCCGGGGAGCAGTTCTTC
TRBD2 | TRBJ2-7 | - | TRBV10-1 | CASSEVSGGRGCWEQYF | TGCGCCAGCAGTGAGGTTAGCGGGGGTCGGGGTTGTTGGGAGCAGTACTTC
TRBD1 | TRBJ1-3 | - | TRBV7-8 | CASSRTGDGNTIYF | TGTGCCAGCAGCCGGACAGGGGACGGAAACACCATATATTTT
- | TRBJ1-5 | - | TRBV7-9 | CASSSVGQPQHF | TGTGCCAGCAGCTCAGTAGGGCAGCCCCAGCATTTT
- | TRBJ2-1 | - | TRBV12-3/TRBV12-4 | CASSFSGNNEQFF | TGTGCCAGCAGTTTCTCAGGGAACAATGAGCAGTTCTTC
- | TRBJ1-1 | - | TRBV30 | CAWRAGGTEAFF | TGTGCCTGGAGGGCGGGCGGCACTGAAGCTTTCTTT